This TCR beta chain derives from a study of shared clonotypes between healthy human individuals (dated by TCRdb to about 2020). For the study in its entirety: The cohort included three men and a couple of women between 18 and 49 years of age. Different laboratories and diverse techniques were used to prepare libraries and sequence TCR repertoires, to increase sequencing depth and limit assay-specific biases. To estimate repertoire size and how much clonotype sharing occurs between individuals, the study deeply sequenced the blood TCR repertoires of 5 or 6 healthy adults. Leukapheresis yielded between about 0.9 and 9 billion PBMCs per donor. For each donor, CD4 naive and CD4 memory were each run on three plates, CD8 naive on two plates, and CD8 memory on one plate.

V ends up 2 bases short and J 2 bases short, with an unmatched junction base count of 3. The CDR3 goes from the cysteine to the phenylalanine over 15 residues. CDR3 DNA is the only sequence kept; it has 45 bases, read in frame from the first base. Sequences MGHRA (CDR1) and YSYEKL (CDR2) are obtained from the germline V gene. The donors were healthy, HIV-negative adults who had no recently reported acute infections or vaccinations. Every donor was a Caucasian adult living in Nashville, Tennessee, USA. CD8 memory samples consisted of magnetically selected CD45RO+ cells combined with CCR7-negative CD45RA+ effector memory (TemRA) cells. After blood collection by leukapheresis, PBMCs were isolated using Ficoll-Histopaque density gradient centrifugation and then cryopreserved in the vapor phase of liquid nitrogen. Analytical flow cytometry was used to check the purity and quantity of every magnetically sorted T cell population. From each sorted fraction, genomic DNA was isolated and quantified by UV absorbance on a Nanodrop 2000c.

What the authors observed across the whole study: Across a handful of donors, approximately 5% of naive CD4, approximately 3.6% of naive CD8, 2.3% of memory CD4, and around 0.4% of memory CD8 clonotypes were shared. Estimated clonotype richness was generally larger for naive than for memory subsets. Compared with non-shared clonotypes, the clonotypes found in all four sorted-subset donors had higher generation probabilities. Because the study included only a small number of donors, the genetic and exposure-history diversity represented was limited. Even with the large sequencing depth, rarefaction of the sorted-subset datasets indicated that sequencing was incomplete. Sampling was restricted to blood, and TCR repertoires in tissues likely differ from the TCR repertoires found in blood. Pairwise subsampling led to the expectation that sequencing depth would affect the degree of clonotype sharing among donors.

TCR CDR3 regions were amplified from genomic DNA by multiplex PCR using the deep immunoSEQ assay. For each cell subset, the extracted genomic DNA was distributed evenly across all wells of several immunoSEQ 96-well plates, and each plate served as one replicate. Each replicate PCR for sorted subsets received approximately 200 ng genomic DNA, equal to roughly 29,000 T cell genomes. The purified libraries were quantified using a Qubit 3.0 fluorometer, sized with a Bioanalyzer 2100, and then quantified again using the KAPA Library Quantification kit. Every immunoSEQ 96-well plate was sequenced on a separate single-read 150-cycle Illumina NextSeq 550 flow cell. Per the original workflow: Because the immunoSEQ output held only junctional sequences and lacked quality scores, the filtering could not match the filtering applied to full-length reads. To assign V/J genes and CDR3, sequences were annotated against IMGT germline references using PyIR, a Python wrapper for IgBLAST v1.9. Reads were removed for weak V/J assignments (E-value above 1e-6), missing CDR3, stop codons, out-of-frame junctions, or ambiguous translated residues. V3J clonotypes were defined as sequences sharing an identical inferred V gene, J gene, and CDR3 amino acid sequence. Percentage overlap between repertoires was computed as shared unique clonotypes divided by the size of the smaller repertoire. Repertoire richness was assessed with RTK rarefaction, the Chao1 estimator, and Recon v2.1 estimates of unobserved clonotypes. OLGA was used to compute generation probabilities for all TCRbeta clonotypes that the gDNA method yielded from a few donors. TCRdb re-hosts the immuneACCESS table, in-frame sequences only. Its copies lack some clones; in the studies checked, an unresolved V gene accounts for under half of them, and the cause for the rest is not known. Clone size and the V and J calls come from that table; the DNA yielded D and trimming. The sample has approximately 100,000 clones on record, over 65% of them singletons. 24% of the sample lies in the top ten.

Regarding this clone: Its cognate antigen has yet to be identified. Nothing much larger sits one base from this clone, and base qualities are not available.

The rearrangement joined TRBV4-1 to TRBJ2-7, and 10 bases in between align with TRBD2. The TCR comes from a woman aged 25 to 39 in good health. Sample: memory CD8+ T cells sorted from blood. This specimen's cell subset or site label, per the study, means: CD45RO+ cells pooled with CCR7-negative TemRA cells. The CDR3 loop reads CASSQRAGGAYEQYF. The DNA reads TGCGCCAGCAGCCAAAGAGCGGGAGGGGCCTACGAGCAGTACTTC.